This T cell receptor beta chain was profiled in a study of T cell responses to AZD1222 COVID-19 vaccine. Notes on the study in general: The donors showed a predominance of white British ancestry and of females, with possible underestimation of clonal diversity. Seropositive status at baseline applied to only five or six AZD1222 recipients. Reportedly, close to half of spike-specific TCRs are directed against unmutated variant regions.

Sequencing was performed with immunoSEQ multiplex PCR; in TCRdb, only in-frame clones are kept and a portion is missing. Of about 150,000 clones listed, around 84% are singletons. A note on this clone: The antigen is undetermined.

The CDR3 has 15 amino acids. Trimming took off 0 bases at V and 1 base at J, with 9 bases between the two ends. CDR1 and CDR2 (germline): ENHRY, SYGVKD. The chain employs TRBV10-3 and TRBJ1-1; a weak D match, TRBD1 (6 bases). The specimen was peripheral blood, collected on day 0 of AZD1222 vaccination. The receptor was derived from an adult in good health. For the CDR3, the DNA is TGTGCCATCAGTGAGTCGGGACACCAGAACACTGAAGCTTTCTTT. Its translation: CAISESGHQNTEAFF.